This TCR beta chain was recorded in a study of CD8 T cells in ankylosing spondylitis. Study findings and constraints: A TCR beta motif of roughly 8 highly homologous variants appeared characteristic of ankylosing spondylitis blood.

The V gene lost 5 bases and the J gene lost 4 bases, with 11 bases spanning the gap. Germline V lookup: CDR1 SQVTM, CDR2 ANQGSEA. The CDR3 loop spans 12 amino acids. This clonotype occurred many times. The antigen is not known. Quantitative 5'-RACE with molecular barcodes produced the TCR beta libraries. A single record per CDR3 protein comes from TCRdb applying MiXCR to the 5' RACE reads. The sample includes some 150,000 distinct CDR3 sequences, more than 9.5% seen only once; the top ten take about 4%. The sample consisted of blood, either unsorted or a sorted T cell fraction (not recorded which). This clonotype was obtained from a female donor with ankylosing spondylitis or in good health (not recorded which). The V call is TRBV29-1, the J call TRBJ1-1, with a tentative D call TRBD1 (6 bases). The CDR3 DNA reads as TGCAGCGTTAGGGGGTCAGGCACTGAAGCTTTCTTT. This sequence encodes CSVRGSGTEAFF.